Following are 22 T cell receptor beta chains from one sample sequenced in a study of T cell responses to AZD1222 COVID-19 vaccine. The repertoire was sequenced with immunoSEQ multiplex PCR; TCRdb's copy has only in-frame clones and lacks some. The table records some 130,000 clones, 84% of them present only once. This specimen was peripheral blood, taken on day 0 of AZD1222 vaccination. All receptors come from an adult in good health.

The rearrangement links TRBV4-2 to TRBJ2-7; 9 bases line up with TRBD1. The CDR3 contains 15 residues. CDR1 and CDR2 (germline): LGHNA, YNFKEQ. V shed 1 base, J shed 4 bases, and the junction held 5 bases outside the gene matches. DNA for the CDR3: TGTGCCAGCAGCCAAGGCGGACAGGGGAGGTACGAGCAGTACTTC. Translating it yields CASSQGGQGRYEQYF.

This chain links TRBV25-1 with TRBJ1-3; 9 positions agree with TRBD1. Germline lookup yields CDR1 MGHDK and CDR2 SYGVNS. Unmatched junction bases numbered 10, after V lost 6 bases and J lost 4 bases. The CDR3 length is 16 residues. CDR3 protein: CASRGQGLSVGNTIYF. In nucleotides, the CDR3 is TGTGCCAGCAGGGGACAGGGTTTAAGTGTAGGAAACACCATATATTTT.

This clone was seen just once. The rearrangement uses TRBV19 and TRBJ2-7, with D perhaps matching TRBD2 (5 bases). The germline V gene has CDR1 LNHDA and CDR2 SQIVND (reference sequence). With 6 bases removed from V and 7 bases from J, the gap between germline ends came to 19 bases. CDR3 size: 14 residues. As DNA, the CDR3 is TGTGCCAGTAGAGTGGGCGGAGGAAGGGAAGAGCAGTACTTC. It codes for CASRVGGGREEQYF.

The chain uses TRBV27 and TRBJ1-5; D uncertain. V lost 2 bases, J lost 9 bases, and 8 bases lay in between. CDR1 and CDR2 (germline): MNHEY, SMNVEV (reference sequence). The CDR3 runs to 12 residues. The CDR3 sequence: CASSLGEGPQHF. The CDR3 nucleotides read TGTGCCAGCAGTTTAGGGGAAGGGCCCCAGCATTTT.

This chain uses TRBV6-5 with TRBJ1-4; D is undetermined. This CDR3 has 14 residues. Germline V gene sequence: CDR1 MNHEY, CDR2 SVGAGI. The V end lost 8 bases, the J end lost 8 bases, and 18 bases lay between the germline ends. The CDR3 loop reads CASGRLGSNEKLFF. DNA for the CDR3: TGTGCCAGCGGCCGATTGGGGAGTAACGAAAAACTGTTTTTT.

CDR3 residues: CASSSGQGVFRTEAFF. The DNA of the CDR3 is TGTGCCAGCAGCAGCGGACAGGGGGTTTTTAGGACTGAAGCTTTCTTT. This rearrangement joins TRBV7-9 to TRBJ1-1; the match to TRBD1 covers 10 bases. CDR3 size: 16 residues. The germline CDR1 and CDR2 sequences are SEHNR and FQNEAQ (reference sequence). V was pared by 5 bases and J by 5 bases, with 11 bases of the junction left unmatched.

This chain connects TRBV6-1 to TRBJ1-3; D gene unclear. Germline V gene sequence: CDR1 MNHNS, CDR2 SASEGT. Trimming shortened V by 3 bases and J by 0 bases, and 9 bases separated the two germline ends. The CDR3 spans 15 residues. The CDR3 DNA reads TGTGCCAGCAGTGAGGGCAGGAGCTCTGGAAACACCATATATTTT. This codes for CASSEGRSSGNTIYF.

This sequence joins TRBV29-1 and TRBJ1-2; the D is unclear. V lost 0 bases, J lost 2 bases, and 10 bases lay in between. The V gene's germline CDR1 is SQVTM and CDR2 ANQGSEA. The CDR3 has 14 amino acids. In DNA form, the CDR3 reads TGCAGCGTTGAAGAATTGATCCCAAACTATGGCTACACCTTC. It translates to CSVEELIPNYGYTF.

CDR3 nucleotide sequence: TGCGCCAGCAGCTTGCAAGCCGGGACAGGGGATGGCTACACCTTC. Translation gives CASSLQAGTGDGYTF. The chain recombines TRBV5-1 with TRBJ1-2; 10 bases are shared with TRBD1. Looked up from germline, CDR1 is SGHRS and CDR2 is YFSETQ. The CDR3 is 15 residues long. Trimming cost V 1 base and J 6 bases; bases outside gene matches: 6.

This clone occurred a few times. The V and J genes are TRBV7-8 and TRBJ1-1, with 9 bases fitting TRBD1. CDR1 is SGHVS, CDR2 FQNEAQ, per germline. The length of the CDR3 is 15 residues. Trimming removed 5 bases from V and 6 bases from J; junction bases left unmatched: 10. CDR3 loop: CASSQDRGVTPEAFF. The CDR3, as DNA: TGTGCCAGCAGCCAGGACAGGGGCGTCACACCTGAAGCTTTCTTT. Filled out from reference TRBV7-8 and TRBJ1-1, the complete variable domain reads GAGVSQSPRYKVAKRGQDVALRCDPISGHVSLFWYQQALGQGPEFLTYFQNEAQLDKSGLPSDRFFAERPEGSVSTLKIQRTQQEDSAVYLCASSQDRGVTPEAFFGQGTRLTVV.

Only one count was recorded for this clone. J is TRBJ1-1 and V is TRBV5-1; a weak D match, TRBD1 (5 bases). CDR3 length equals 14 residues. Germline CDR1 SGHRS, CDR2 YFSETQ. V was cut by 3 bases and J by 1 base, with 10 bases left in between. CDR3 nucleotides: TGCGCCAGCAGCTGGGGAACAGGGAACACTGAAGCTTTCTTT. Translated, it gives CASSWGTGNTEAFF.

The chain joins TRBV28 to TRBJ2-6; unclear D gene. This CDR3 is 15 amino acids long. V was cut by 8 bases and J by 2 bases, with 13 bases left in between. The germline V gene has CDR1 MDHEN and CDR2 SYDVKM. CDR3 nucleotides: TGTGCCAGCCGACGCGCAACTGCTGGGGCCAACGTCCTGACTTTC. Translation gives CASRRATAGANVLTF.

V is TRBV7-2 and J is TRBJ2-1, with 8 bases aligning to TRBD1. Losses at the gene ends were 1 base for V and 6 bases for J; bases not matched to a gene: 5. Germline assignment: CDR1 SGHTA and CDR2 FQGNSA. This CDR3 contains 15 residues. CDR3 bases: TGTGCCAGCAGCTTAGGGACAGGGAGATTCAATGAGCAGTTCTTC. It encodes CASSLGTGRFNEQFF.

This chain connects TRBV3-1 (or the pseudogene TRBV3-2) to TRBJ1-5; TRBD1 aligns across 8 bases. The J segment lost 5 bases and the V segment lost 1 base, leaving 4 bases of the junction unmatched. The CDR3 has 15 amino acids. Germline CDR1 and CDR2: LGHDT and YNNKEL (reference sequence). DNA for the CDR3: TGTGCCAGCAGCCAAGGGGGGACAGGTTATCAGCCCCAGCATTTT. Protein sequence: CASSQGGTGYQPQHF.

This clone was recorded only once. The genes are TRBV11-2 and TRBJ2-3, with D uncertain. The ends were cut back, 1 base at V and 1 base at J, with 9 bases in the middle. The V gene's germline CDR1 is SGHAT and CDR2 FQNNGV. CDR3 length equals 15 residues. CDR3 coding DNA: TGTGCCAGCAGCTTAGCTAGTATCCGCACAGATACGCAGTATTTT. Translated, it gives CASSLASIRTDTQYF.

V is TRBV5-4 and J is TRBJ1-1, with 7 bases aligning to TRBD1. This CDR3 has 17 residues. Germline CDR1 and CDR2: SGHNT and YYREEE (reference sequence). The V segment lost 4 bases and the J segment 0 bases; nucleotides outside the gene matches: 12. CDR3 DNA sequence: TGTGCCAGCAGCCTTATCACAGGGGCTGGTTTGAACACTGAAGCTTTCTTT. It encodes CASSLITGAGLNTEAFF.

V usage is TRBV15 and J usage is TRBJ1-2; D unresolved. The germline V gene has CDR1 LNHNV and CDR2 YYDKDF (reference sequence). The ends were cut back, 5 bases at V and 4 bases at J, with 17 bases in the middle. This CDR3 has 15 amino acids. CDR3 sequence: CATSSERSVAYGYTF. The CDR3 bases are TGTGCCACCAGCTCGGAGAGGTCGGTTGCCTATGGCTACACCTTC.

V and J are TRBV3-1 (or the pseudogene TRBV3-2) and TRBJ2-3; unclear D gene. The germline V gene has CDR1 LGHDT and CDR2 YNNKEL (reference sequence). CDR3 length equals 14 residues. Between the trimmed V and J ends, which lost 1 base and 3 bases, there was a span of 8 bases. The CDR3 loop is CASSQGLVTDTQYF. CDR3 in DNA: TGTGCCAGCAGCCAAGGCCTAGTTACAGATACGCAGTATTTT.

This chain joins TRBV12-3 or TRBV12-4 and TRBJ2-7; no reliable D call. This CDR3 has 11 amino acids. The V gene lost 8 bases and the J gene lost 3 bases, with 8 bases spanning the gap. As DNA, the CDR3 is TGTGCCAGCGGACGCGGCTACGAGCAGTACTTC. Residues: CASGRGYEQYF.

Only one count was recorded for this clone. This chain's CDR3 is CASSQAGGRKNTEAFF. CDR3 nucleotide sequence: TGTGCCAGCAGCCAAGCGGGGGGGAGGAAGAACACTGAAGCTTTCTTT. The rearrangement links TRBV3-1 (or the pseudogene TRBV3-2) to TRBJ1-1; maybe TRBD1 (5 bases). V was pared by 1 base and J by 1 base, with 13 bases between. The CDR3 extends over 16 amino acids. Germline assignment: CDR1 LGHDT and CDR2 YNNKEL (reference sequence).

The chain links TRBV2 to TRBJ2-1; D may be TRBD1 (6 bases). The germline gives CDR1 SNHLY, CDR2 FYNNEI. V was clipped by 6 bases and J by 4 bases, with 16 bases between them. This CDR3 comprises 15 residues. CDR3 region: CASSRGQRQYNEQFF. In nucleotides, the CDR3 is TGTGCCAGCAGCCGCGGACAGCGTCAATACAATGAGCAGTTCTTC.

This chain links TRBV7-3 with TRBJ1-1, with TRBD1 identical over 8 bases. The CDR3 runs to 14 residues. Trimming removed 2 bases from V and 2 bases from J; junction bases left unmatched: 1. Per germline, CDR1 SGHTA and CDR2 FQGTGA. CDR3 nucleotide sequence: TGTGCCAGCAGCTTAGGACAGGGTAACACTGAAGCTTTCTTT. Protein sequence: CASSLGQGNTEAFF. Supplemented by reference TRBV7-3 and TRBJ1-1, the full variable domain reads GAGVSQTPSNKVTEKGKYVELRCDPISGHTALYWYRQSLGQGPEFLIYFQGTGAADDSGLPNDRFFAVRPEGSVSTLKIQRTERGDSAVYLCASSLGQGNTEAFFGQGTRLTVV.